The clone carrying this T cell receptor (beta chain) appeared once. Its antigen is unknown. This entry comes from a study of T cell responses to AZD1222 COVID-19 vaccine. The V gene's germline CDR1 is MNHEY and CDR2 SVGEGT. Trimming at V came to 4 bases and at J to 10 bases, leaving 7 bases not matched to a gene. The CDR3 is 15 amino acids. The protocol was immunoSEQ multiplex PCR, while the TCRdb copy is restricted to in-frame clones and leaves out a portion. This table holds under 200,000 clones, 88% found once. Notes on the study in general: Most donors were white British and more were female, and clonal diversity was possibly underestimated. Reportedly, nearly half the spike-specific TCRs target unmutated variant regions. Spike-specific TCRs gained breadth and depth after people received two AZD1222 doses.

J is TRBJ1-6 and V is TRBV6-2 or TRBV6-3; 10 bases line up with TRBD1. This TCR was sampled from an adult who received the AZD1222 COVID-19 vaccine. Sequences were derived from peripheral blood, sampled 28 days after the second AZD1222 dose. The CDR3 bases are TGTGCCAGCAGTTCAGGTCGGGACAGGGGCTCACCCCTCCACTTT. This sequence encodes CASSSGRDRGSPLHF.